The next 8 T cell receptor beta chains were all read from a single sample in a study of cytomegalovirus exposure and HLA in healthy donors. Primers: 60 Vbeta forward and 13 Jbeta reverse. Sequenced by immunoSEQ multiplex PCR; TCRdb stores in-frame clones only, minus some. The sample holds tens of thousands of clones, about four fifths seen once. The specimen was PBMCs. The receptors originated from a woman aged 35 to 49 in good health and CMV-seronegative.

This chain links TRBV2 with TRBJ2-7; TRBD2 is a possible D gene (5 bases). The CDR3 is 13 residues long. Germline V lookup: CDR1 SNHLY, CDR2 FYNNEI. The germline V and J ends were trimmed by 4 bases and 7 bases, with 14 bases remaining between them. The CDR3: CASSGVDAGEQYF. The CDR3 DNA sequence: TGTGCCAGCAGTGGGGTAGATGCGGGTGAGCAGTACTTC. Full variable domain (missing parts from reference TRBV2 and TRBJ2-7): EPEVTQTPSHQVTQMGQEVILRCVPISNHLYFYWYRQILGQKVEFLVSFYNNEISEKSEIFDDQFSVERPDGSNFTLKIRSTKLEDSAMYFCASSGVDAGEQYFGPGTRLTVT.

This chain uses TRBV5-1 with TRBJ2-5; D is perhaps TRBD1 or TRBD2 (5 bases each). Trimming pared 4 bases from V and 2 bases from J, leaving 15 bases between. CDR1 and CDR2 (germline): SGHRS, YFSETQ. CDR3 size: 15 residues. In nucleotides, the CDR3 is TGCGCCAGCAGCCTGGACATAGCGCCACAAGAGACCCAGTACTTC. Translation gives CASSLDIAPQETQYF.

V is TRBV19 and J is TRBJ2-7; possibly TRBD1 for D (5 bases). Germline V gives CDR1 LNHDA, CDR2 SQIVND (reference sequence). Trimming removed 3 bases at V and 3 bases at J, with 9 bases between. This CDR3 has 13 amino acids. CDR3 in amino acids: CASSMSTGYEQYF. The CDR3 DNA follows: TGTGCCAGTAGTATGTCAACAGGCTACGAGCAGTACTTC.

For the CDR3, the DNA is TGTGCCAGCAGTCTAAATTCTAGGACTTCCCTGGACTATGGCTACACCTTC. It specifies CASSLNSRTSLDYGYTF. The chain uses TRBV28 and TRBJ1-2; D unclear. V was shortened by 5 bases and J by 3 bases, with 22 bases between the two germline ends. The length of the CDR3 is 17 residues. From germline, CDR1 is MDHEN and CDR2 SYDVKM.

The chain employs TRBV7-2 and TRBJ1-1; 7 positions match TRBD1. V was pared by 5 bases and J by 2 bases, with 5 bases of the junction left unmatched. Germline V gene lookup returns CDR1 SGHTA and CDR2 FQGNSA. The CDR3 has 14 amino acids. The CDR3 nucleotides are TGTGCCAGCAGCCCAGGGACAGTCAACACTGAAGCTTTCTTT. Its protein product is CASSPGTVNTEAFF.

This rearrangement joins TRBV19 to TRBJ1-1; D possibly corresponds to TRBD1 (6 bases). Germline V gene data show CDR1 as LNHDA and CDR2 as SQIVND (reference sequence). This CDR3 region has 15 residues. The V and J ends lost 5 bases and 9 bases respectively, with 22 bases between them. The CDR3 DNA follows: TGTGCCAGTAGTCCCCCAGGGGCCTCGGTTGGTAAAGCTTTCTTT. Its translation is CASSPPGASVGKAFF.

This chain connects TRBV7-2 to TRBJ2-7; TRBD1 agrees at 8 bases. Germline values: CDR1 SGHTA, CDR2 FQGNSA. CDR3 length equals 15 residues. J lost 4 bases, V lost 4 bases, and 9 bases had no gene match. CDR3 in amino acids: CASSYPGTGVYEQYF. The CDR3 DNA is TGTGCCAGCAGCTACCCCGGGACAGGTGTTTACGAGCAGTACTTC.

This chain uses TRBV28 with TRBJ2-7; 8 nucleotides agree with TRBD1. Germline lookup yields CDR1 MDHEN and CDR2 SYDVKM. The junction had 10 bases not matched to a gene; V was cut back by 4 bases and J by 2 bases. The CDR3 is made up of 16 amino acids. This CDR3 reads CASSSTRQGPTYEQYF. As DNA, the CDR3 is TGTGCCAGCAGTTCCACACGACAGGGGCCCACCTACGAGCAGTACTTC.